The entry that follows covers one TCR beta chain sequence. The antigen remains unidentified. Germline V lookup: CDR1 MNHEY, CDR2 SVGAGI. The CDR3 sequence is 10 residues long. The V end was cut by 8 bases, the J end by 10 bases, with 9 bases between. The sample belongs to a study of shared clonotypes between healthy human individuals. Study observations and caveats: With four donors compared, around 5% of naive CD4 clonotypes were shared.

Running of the assay took place at deep level. In the authors' workflow: ImmunoSEQ supplied junction-only sequences lacking quality scores, so filtering was different. The data were produced by immunoSEQ multiplex PCR, yet TCRdb's version contains in-frame clones alone and is incomplete. V, J and clone size are taken as reported in that table, and D and trimming were inferred from the DNA itself. Here the sample spans 980,000 or so clones, over 60% being singletons. Sequencing was carried out using memory CD4+ T cells sorted from blood. Subset: CD45RA-negative fraction. The V gene is TRBV6-5, the J gene TRBJ2-1; D gene unclear. The sequence derives from a young man in good health. CDR3 region: CASGHSEQFF. In DNA form, the CDR3 reads TGTGCCAGCGGTCACTCCGAGCAGTTCTTC.